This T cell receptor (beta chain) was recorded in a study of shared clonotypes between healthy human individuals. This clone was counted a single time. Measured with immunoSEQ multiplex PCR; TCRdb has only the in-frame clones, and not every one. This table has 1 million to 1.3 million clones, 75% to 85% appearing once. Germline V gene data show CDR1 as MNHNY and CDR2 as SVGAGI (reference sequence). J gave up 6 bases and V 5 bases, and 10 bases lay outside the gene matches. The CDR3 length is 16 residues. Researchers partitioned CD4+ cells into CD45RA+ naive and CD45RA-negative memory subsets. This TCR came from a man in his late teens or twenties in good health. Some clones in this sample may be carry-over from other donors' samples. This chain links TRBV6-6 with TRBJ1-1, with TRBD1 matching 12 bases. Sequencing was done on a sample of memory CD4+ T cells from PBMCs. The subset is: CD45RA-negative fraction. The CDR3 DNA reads TGTGCCAGCAGTCCGGGACAGGGGGCCAAAGCTTCTGAAGCTTTCTTT. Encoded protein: CASSPGQGAKASEAFF.